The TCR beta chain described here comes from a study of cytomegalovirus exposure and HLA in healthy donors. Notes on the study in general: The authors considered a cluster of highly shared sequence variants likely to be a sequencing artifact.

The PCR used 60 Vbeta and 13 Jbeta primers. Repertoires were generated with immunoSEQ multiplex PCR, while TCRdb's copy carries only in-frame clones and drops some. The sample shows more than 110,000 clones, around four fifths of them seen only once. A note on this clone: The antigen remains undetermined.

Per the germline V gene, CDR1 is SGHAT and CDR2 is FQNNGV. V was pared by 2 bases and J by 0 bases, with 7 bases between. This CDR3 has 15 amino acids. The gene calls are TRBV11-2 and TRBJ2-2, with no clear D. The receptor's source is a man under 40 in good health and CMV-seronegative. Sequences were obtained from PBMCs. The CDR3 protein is CASSLQFANTGELFF. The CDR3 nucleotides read TGTGCCAGCAGCTTACAGTTCGCGAACACCGGGGAGCTGTTTTTT.